Listed below are T cell receptor beta chains from one sample, sequenced in a study of cytomegalovirus exposure and HLA in healthy donors. The protocol was immunoSEQ multiplex PCR, while the TCRdb copy is restricted to in-frame clones and leaves out a portion. The sample shows about 160,000 clones, around 77% of them seen only once. Sequenced material: PBMCs. These receptors were obtained from a woman in her twenties or thirties in good health and CMV-seronegative. Both conserved end residues are part of each CDR3. The order of the fields is D gene, J gene, clone size, V gene, CDR3 DNA, CDR3 protein. D genes are given only for firm matches. Not all rows give a size; the values are once, few, many and, for expanded clones, a class.

d_gene: TRBD1
j_gene: TRBJ1-5
abundance: once
v_gene: TRBV4-1
CDR3nt: TGCGCCAGCAGCCAAGCAGACAGGGACAATCAGCCCCAGCATTTT
CDR3aa: CASSQADRDNQPQHF

d_gene: .
j_gene: TRBJ1-1
abundance: few
v_gene: TRBV2
CDR3nt: TGTGCCAGCACCCAGAGTAAGGGAGGCAGAGCTTTCTTT
CDR3aa: CASTQSKGGRAFF

d_gene: .
j_gene: TRBJ1-3
abundance: few
v_gene: TRBV7-9
CDR3nt: TGTGCCAGCGGGGAGGTCAGGGCGATCTCTGGAAACACCATATATTTT
CDR3aa: CASGEVRAISGNTIYF

d_gene: TRBD2
j_gene: TRBJ2-7
abundance: .
v_gene: TRBV29-1
CDR3nt: TGCAGCGTTGAAGAGGGGACTAGCTCTAGCGAGCAGTACTTC
CDR3aa: CSVEEGTSSSEQYF

d_gene: .
j_gene: TRBJ2-3
abundance: .
v_gene: TRBV6-5
CDR3nt: TGTGCCAGCACCAAGATAGCTAGCACAGATACGCAGTATTTT
CDR3aa: CASTKIASTDTQYF

d_gene: .
j_gene: TRBJ1-5
abundance: .
v_gene: TRBV5-4
CDR3nt: TGTGCCAGCAGCCAACCAGGGGATGGGAATCAGCCCCAGCATTTT
CDR3aa: CASSQPGDGNQPQHF

d_gene: .
j_gene: TRBJ2-2
abundance: .
v_gene: TRBV6-5
CDR3nt: TGTGCCAGCAGCCCCCACAGAGGGGAGCTGTTTTTT
CDR3aa: CASSPHRGELFF

d_gene: .
j_gene: TRBJ1-5
abundance: .
v_gene: TRBV9
CDR3nt: TGTGCCAGCAGCGTAGGGGACACCGGAGATGGGCCCCAGCATTTT
CDR3aa: CASSVGDTGDGPQHF

d_gene: TRBD1
j_gene: TRBJ2-7
abundance: .
v_gene: TRBV7-9
CDR3nt: TGTGCCAGCAGCAGAATTACCGGGACAGGGCTTCTATACGAGCAGTACTTC
CDR3aa: CASSRITGTGLLYEQYF

d_gene: .
j_gene: TRBJ2-2
abundance: .
v_gene: TRBV7-9
CDR3nt: TGTGCCAGCAGCCAGGAGGCCGGGGAGCTGTTTTTT
CDR3aa: CASSQEAGELFF

d_gene: .
j_gene: TRBJ1-3
abundance: .
v_gene: TRBV6-1
CDR3nt: TGTGCCAGCGCGGTCTCTGGAAACACCATATATTTT
CDR3aa: CASAVSGNTIYF

d_gene: .
j_gene: TRBJ1-1
abundance: few
v_gene: TRBV30
CDR3nt: TGTGCCTGGAGTGTAGAGACTGAAGCTTTCTTT
CDR3aa: CAWSVETEAFF

d_gene: .
j_gene: TRBJ1-5
abundance: .
v_gene: TRBV5-4
CDR3nt: TGTGCCAGCAGCTCGGACACCGGGGGGCCCCAGCATTTT
CDR3aa: CASSSDTGGPQHF

d_gene: TRBD1
j_gene: TRBJ2-7
abundance: .
v_gene: TRBV27
CDR3nt: TGTGCCAGCAGACTACAGGGGCCGAGCTCCTACGAGCAGTACTTC
CDR3aa: CASRLQGPSSYEQYF

d_gene: TRBD2
j_gene: TRBJ2-5
abundance: .
v_gene: TRBV7-9
CDR3nt: TGTGCCAGCAGCAGACATACTAGCGGGGGTGAGACCCAGTACTTC
CDR3aa: CASSRHTSGGETQYF

d_gene: TRBD1
j_gene: TRBJ2-2
abundance: .
v_gene: TRBV2
CDR3nt: TGTGCCAGCAGGCCGGGACAGGGGGGCACCGGGGAGCTGTTTTTT
CDR3aa: CASRPGQGGTGELFF

d_gene: TRBD1
j_gene: TRBJ2-7
abundance: .
v_gene: TRBV18
CDR3nt: TGTGCCAGCTCATGGACAGGGGGCGAGTACGAGCAGTACTTC
CDR3aa: CASSWTGGEYEQYF

d_gene: TRBD2
j_gene: TRBJ2-1
abundance: .
v_gene: TRBV5-1
CDR3nt: TGCGCCAGCAGCTTGGGCGGGGGGGCATCCAATGAGCAGTTCTTC
CDR3aa: CASSLGGGASNEQFF